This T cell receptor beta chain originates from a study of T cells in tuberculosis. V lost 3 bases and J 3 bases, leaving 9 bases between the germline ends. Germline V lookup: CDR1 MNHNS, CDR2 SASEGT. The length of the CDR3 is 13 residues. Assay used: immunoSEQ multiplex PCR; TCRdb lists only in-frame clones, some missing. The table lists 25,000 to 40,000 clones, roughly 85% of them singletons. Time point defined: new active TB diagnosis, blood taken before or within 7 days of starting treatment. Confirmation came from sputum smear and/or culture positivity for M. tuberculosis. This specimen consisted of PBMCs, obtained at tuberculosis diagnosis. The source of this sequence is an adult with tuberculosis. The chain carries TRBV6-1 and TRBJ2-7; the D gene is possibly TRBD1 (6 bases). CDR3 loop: CASSEAGDYEQYF. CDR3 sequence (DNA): TGTGCCAGCAGTGAGGCAGGGGACTACGAGCAGTACTTC.